This T cell receptor (beta chain) came from a study of regulatory T cells in long-lasting Graves disease. Study in general: Prior antithyroid drug treatment in newly diagnosed Graves' patients lasted under 3 months.

Germline CDR1 and CDR2: MNHEY and SVGEGT. The CDR3 has 13 amino acids. V lost 3 bases, J lost 1 base, and 6 bases lay in between. This clonotype has a count of ten or more. The antigen remains unidentified. Investigators prepared the TCR beta libraries by applying iRepertoire HTBI primers and Arm-PCR of CDR3 regions. TCRdb called the multiplex PCR reads again in MiXCR, with one record for every CDR3 protein. The table includes roughly 610,000 distinct CDR3 sequences, around 15% detected once. The time point: newly diagnosed GD, antithyroid drugs for less than 3 months. The authors made the TCR library using RNA they extracted from PBMCs. Study-wide points: Newly diagnosed disease favored TRBV20-1 and TRBJ2-1 over persistent disease.

The sample was also linked to a second study, of T cells in Graves' hyperthyroidism and ophthalmopathy. That investigation notes: Blood also contained most expanded thyroid clonotypes above 0.001.

The starting material was peripheral blood mononuclear cells (PBMCs), obtained at new diagnosis, from a patient treated with antithyroid drugs. The clonotype comes from a woman aged 25 to 39 with Graves disease. The chain couples TRBV6-2 or TRBV6-3 to TRBJ2-5; D gene uncertain. CDR3: CASSYVSQETQYF. The CDR3 nucleotides are TGTGCCAGCAGTTATGTCAGCCAAGAGACCCAGTACTTC.